This TCR beta chain was captured in a study of shared clonotypes between healthy human individuals. The V gene lost 4 bases and the J gene lost 1 base, with 9 bases spanning the gap. Germline V gives CDR1 SQVTM, CDR2 ANQGSEA. CDR3 length: 13 residues. Naive CD8 isolation took CD45RO-negative cells positively selected for CCR7 and excluded terminally differentiated effector memory CD45RA+ cells. Sequencing used immunoSEQ multiplex PCR; TCRdb keeps in-frame clones, though not all of them. The sample has roughly 1,800,000 clones; roughly 94% are singletons. V is TRBV29-1 and J is TRBJ2-3; TRBD1 is a possible D gene (6 bases). The sample taken for sequencing was naive CD8+ T cells sorted from blood. This TCR derives from a young man in good health. The CDR3 DNA reads TGCAGCGTTGTGAACAGGGGCACAGATACGCAGTATTTT. Residues: CSVVNRGTDTQYF.